Listed below are T cell receptor beta chains from one sample, sequenced in a study of blood T cell repertoires in COVID-19. The method was immunoSEQ multiplex PCR; TCRdb's version includes in-frame clones alone and lacks a portion of them. Found here are a few hundred thousand clones, around 87% of them singletons; the top ten hold around 1.9%. Sequencing was done on a sample of PBMCs or T cells enriched from blood (not recorded which). Receptor source: a man aged 40-55 years in a cohort exposed to, infected with or recovered from COVID-19 (not recorded which). The CDR3 runs from the conserved cysteine through the conserved F or W. Each record gives: V gene, J gene, D gene, clone size, CDR3 protein, CDR3 DNA. D genes are given only for firm matches. Not all rows give a size; the values are once, few, many and, for expanded clones, a class.

TRBV27	TRBJ2-2	TRBD1	-	CASSLISGQGVPGELFF	TGTGCCAGCAGTTTAATCTCCGGACAGGGAGTTCCCGGGGAGCTGTTTTTT
TRBV9	TRBJ2-7	TRBD1	-	CASSGRQGFPYEQYF	TGTGCCAGCAGCGGAAGACAGGGTTTTCCCTACGAGCAGTACTTC
TRBV27	TRBJ1-1	TRBD1	-	CASSRDRGQRVTEAFF	TGTGCCAGCAGTAGAGACAGGGGGCAACGAGTCACTGAAGCTTTCTTT
TRBV7-2	TRBJ2-5	-	-	CASSLASGKETQYF	TGTGCCAGCAGCTTAGCGTCAGGGAAGGAGACCCAGTACTTC
TRBV6-5	TRBJ1-1	-	-	CASSFGRADTEAFF	TGTGCCAGCAGTTTCGGCAGGGCGGACACTGAAGCTTTCTTT
TRBV5-1	TRBJ1-2	-	-	CASSLRPPTERNRFYYGYTF	TGCGCCAGCAGCCTAAGACCCCCGACAGAAAGAAATAGATTCTACTATGGCTACACCTTC
TRBV5-8	TRBJ2-1	TRBD1	-	CASSTGTGGNEQFF	TGTGCCAGCAGCACCGGGACAGGGGGGAATGAGCAGTTCTTC
TRBV4-1	TRBJ1-2	TRBD1	-	CASSAGQNYGYTF	TGCGCCAGCAGCGCGGGACAGAACTATGGCTACACCTTC
TRBV19	TRBJ2-1	TRBD2	-	CASSTSSSGSVDEQFF	TGTGCCAGTAGTACCTCCTCTAGCGGGAGTGTCGATGAGCAGTTCTTC
TRBV7-3	TRBJ2-5	TRBD1	-	CASSLSAGGRETQYF	TGTGCCAGCAGCTTATCGGCAGGGGGCCGGGAGACCCAGTACTTC
TRBV5-1	TRBJ1-1	TRBD1	-	CASSSIRDSEAFF	TGCGCCAGCAGCTCCATCCGGGACAGTGAAGCTTTCTTT
TRBV7-8	TRBJ2-7	-	-	CASSYGRGTHEQYF	TGTGCCAGCAGCTATGGGAGGGGGACCCACGAGCAGTACTTC
TRBV18	TRBJ1-3	-	few	CASSPLLESPGNTIYF	TGTGCCAGCTCACCACTCCTGGAGAGCCCAGGAAACACCATATATTTT
TRBV9	TRBJ2-5	-	-	CASSVEGHGETQYF	TGTGCCAGCAGCGTAGAAGGCCACGGGGAGACCCAGTACTTC